A single sample gave rise to the 18 T cell receptor beta chains below, sequenced in a study of T cell clonality in common variable immunodeficiency. The data were produced by immunoSEQ multiplex PCR, yet TCRdb's version contains in-frame clones alone and is incomplete. This sample shows roughly 70,000 clones and no singletons; about 1.7% rests with the ten largest. Sequences were obtained from peripheral blood mononuclear cells. Receptor source: a person aged 18 to 75 in good health.

This clone was recorded many times. The read halts 3 residues ahead of the CDR3 end, with the missing end drawn from the germline J gene. The gene calls are TRBV5-6 and TRBJ2-3, with 11 bases lining up with TRBD2. Trimming at V came to 5 bases and at J to 5 bases, leaving 7 bases not matched to a gene. This CDR3 is built from 15 residues. Germline CDR1 reads SGHDT; CDR2 reads YYEEEE. CDR3 DNA, as far as it was read: TGTGCCAGCAGGTTAGCGGGAGGGCCCGGAGATACG. It translates to CASRLAGGPGDT. The full CDR3 is CASRLAGGPGDTQYF.

This clone was found many times. From the germline J gene comes the end of the CDR3, since the read stops 3 residues before it. This chain uses TRBV5-5 with TRBJ1-4; TRBD1 matches 8 bases. Trimming removed 5 bases from V and 7 bases from J; junction bases left unmatched: 10. Per the germline V gene, CDR1 is SGHKS and CDR2 is YYEKEE (reference sequence). The CDR3 is 15 residues long. The CDR3 loop reads CASRVSGGAVEKLFF. The sequenced part of the CDR3 DNA is TGTGCCAGCAGGGTCTCAGGGGGCGCGGTTGAAAAA.

A note on this clone: The read ends 3 residues shy of where the CDR3 ends; the end is completed using the germline J gene. The chain carries TRBV7-6 and TRBJ2-7, with 11 bases lining up with TRBD2. Losses at the gene ends were 5 bases for V and 2 bases for J; bases not matched to a gene: 5. CDR1 is SGHVS and CDR2 is FNYEAQ in the germline V gene. The CDR3 is made up of 15 amino acids. CDR3 sequence reads: CASSHSGGAPYEQYF. The CDR3 DNA, read in part, is TGTGCCAGCAGCCATAGCGGGGGGGCGCCCTACGAG. Filled out from reference TRBV7-6 and TRBJ2-7, the complete variable domain reads GAGVSQSPRYKVTKRGQDVALRCDPISGHVSLYWYRQALGQGPEFLTYFNYEAQQDKSGLPNDRFSAERPEGSISTLTIQRTEQRDSAMYRCASSHSGGAPYEQYFGPGTRLTVT.

This clone was seen ten or more times. The CDR3: CASSLETGGFYGYTF. CDR3 DNA, as far as it was read: TGTGCCAGCAGCTTAGAAACAGGGGGTTTCTATGGC. This chain links TRBV7-9 with TRBJ1-2, with 8 nucleotides matching TRBD1. The DNA ends 3 residues before the CDR3 does, and the rest of the CDR3 is filled in from the germline J gene. Unmatched junction bases numbered 5, after V lost 1 base and J lost 4 bases. Looked up from germline, CDR1 is SEHNR and CDR2 is FQNEAQ (reference sequence). CDR3 length: 15 residues.

This clone was seen ten or more times. The read comes to an end 3 residues before the CDR3 does, leaving the germline J gene to fill in the end. The rearrangement uses TRBV5-1 and TRBJ1-2; 8 bases match TRBD1. After removal of 6 bases from V and 6 bases from J, the junction contained 13 bases not matched to a gene. From germline, CDR1 is SGHRS and CDR2 YFSETQ. CDR3 length: 15 residues. The CDR3 protein is CASTPWAGGHDGYTF. The sequenced CDR3 bases are TGCGCCAGCACCCCCTGGGCAGGGGGCCATGATGGC.

This clone was detected many times. Read sequence stops 3 residues before the CDR3 end, and the germline J gene provides the missing end. The chain links TRBV12-5 to TRBJ2-3; 12 nucleotides align to TRBD2. The CDR3 extends over 17 amino acids. CDR1 is LGHNT and CDR2 is FRNRAP in the germline V gene. The ends lost 0 bases at V and 2 bases at J; junction bases unmatched: 3. The CDR3 sequence: CASGLVGLAGYTDTQYF. The sequenced part of the CDR3 DNA is TGTGCTAGTGGTTTGGTAGGACTAGCGGGGTACACAGATACG.

At least ten counts were recorded for this clone. The read comes to an end 3 residues before the CDR3 does, leaving the germline J gene to fill in the end. The chain carries TRBV12-3 or TRBV12-4 and TRBJ1-3, with 8 bases identical to TRBD1. The CDR3 totals 15 residues. V dropped 1 base and J dropped 5; count of bases not matched to a gene: 4. CDR3 DNA (partial): TGTGCCAGCAGTTTAGGACAGGGGAGAAGAAACACC. Translated: CASSLGQGRRNT. The full CDR3 sequence reads CASSLGQGRRNTIYF.

The sample holds many counts of this clone. Coverage ceases 3 residues before the CDR3 finishes, and the germline J gene fills in the end. The V call is TRBV4-2, the J call TRBJ2-1, with TRBD2 matching over 15 bases. The trim removed 3 bases at V and 0 bases at J, leaving 9 bases unmatched. The CDR3 loop spans 20 amino acids. Germline CDR1 LGHNA, CDR2 YNFKEQ. The CDR3 bases that were read are TGTGCCAGCAGCCATACCGGACTAGCGGGAGGGAGAAGCTCCTACAATGAG. It yields the protein CASSHTGLAGGRSSYNE. The full CDR3 protein is CASSHTGLAGGRSSYNEQFF.

This clone was picked up many times. The CDR3 is cut off 3 residues early in the read; its end comes from the germline J gene. The chain joins TRBV6-4 to TRBJ2-7; 10 positions agree with TRBD1. CDR1 is MRHNA and CDR2 is SNTAGT in the germline V gene. The V segment lost 5 bases and the J segment 4 bases; nucleotides outside the gene matches: 8. This CDR3 contains 15 residues. The CDR3 loop is CASSKLDRGRYEQYF. Incomplete CDR3 DNA: TGTGCCAGCAGTAAACTAGACAGGGGGCGGTACGAG.

This clone was seen many times. The CDR3 goes on 3 residues after the read ends, and that part is filled in from the germline J gene. The rearrangement links TRBV20-1 to TRBJ2-1; a weak D match, TRBD1 (5 bases). CDR1 DFQATT and CDR2 SNEGSKA come from the germline V gene (reference sequence). The CDR3 covers 12 residues. The V end was cut by 3 bases, the J end by 5 bases, with 8 bases between. CDR3 protein: CSARGRNNEQFF. The CDR3 bases that were read are TGCAGTGCTAGGGGGCGCAACAATGAG.

The sample holds many counts of this clone. The read is 3 residues too short to cover the CDR3 end, so that end is filled in from the germline J gene. V gene TRBV28 combines with J gene TRBJ2-7; D tentatively fits TRBD1 or TRBD2 (6 bases each). The CDR3 has 13 residues. V was clipped by 5 bases and J by 3 bases, with 11 bases between them. The germline V gene has CDR1 MDHEN and CDR2 SYDVKM. The CDR3 DNA, read in part, is TGTGCCAGCAGTGAGGGGGAGGACTACGAG. This translates into CASSEGEDYE. The whole CDR3 sequence reads CASSEGEDYEQYF.

This clone was found many times. The read finishes 3 residues shy of the CDR3 end, and the germline J gene is used to complete it. The chain has TRBV5-1 and TRBJ1-1, with D uncertain. This CDR3 has 12 residues. V was cut by 7 bases and J by 4 bases, with 11 bases left in between. Germline V lookup: CDR1 SGHRS, CDR2 YFSETQ. The sequenced CDR3 bases are TGCGCCAGCTCCCCGACGGGCACTGAA. This encodes CASSPTGTE. The whole CDR3 sequence is CASSPTGTEAFF.

Comment on this clone: The CDR3 goes on 3 residues after the read ends, and that part is filled in from the germline J gene. This chain links TRBV7-8 with TRBJ2-1; 13 bases are a match to TRBD2. Germline CDR1 is SGHVS and CDR2 is FQNEAQ. Unmatched junction bases numbered 7, after V lost 5 bases and J lost 6 bases. CDR3 size: 16 residues. The DNA read from the CDR3 is TGTGCCAGCAGCAAGACTAGCGGGAGGCTCGGCAATGAG. It yields the protein CASSKTSGRLGNE. From start to end, the CDR3 is CASSKTSGRLGNEQFF.

This clone came up many times. The read ends 3 residues shy of where the CDR3 ends; the end is completed using the germline J gene. This chain uses TRBV5-1 with TRBJ1-4, with D possibly TRBD1 on 6 matching bases. With 4 bases removed from V and 1 base from J, the gap between germline ends came to 8 bases. This CDR3 is built from 14 residues. CDR1 SGHRS and CDR2 YFSETQ come from the germline V gene. The CDR3 bases that were read are TGCGCCAGCAGCGGGGGCAGAACTAATGAAAAA. Protein: CASSGGRTNEK. The CDR3, in full, reads CASSGGRTNEKLFF.

This clone was recorded at least ten times. The CDR3 end lies 3 residues beyond the end of the read and is filled in from the germline J gene. V is TRBV3-1 (or the pseudogene TRBV3-2) and J is TRBJ2-3; no clear D gene. The CDR3 loop spans 15 amino acids. Trimming removed 3 bases from V and 2 bases from J, with 12 bases in between. Germline CDR1 and CDR2: LGHDT and YNNKEL (reference sequence). The sequenced CDR3 bases are TGTGCCAGCAGCCATAAGTTTACGGTCACAGATACG. This translates into CASSHKFTVTDT. The full CDR3 reads CASSHKFTVTDTQYF.

For this clone: The missing CDR3 end, 3 residues past where the read stops, is filled in from the germline J gene. This sequence joins TRBV5-1 and TRBJ2-7, with TRBD2 matching over 9 bases. Per germline, CDR1 SGHRS and CDR2 YFSETQ. V was pared by 4 bases and J by 2 bases, with 10 bases of the junction left unmatched. CDR3 size: 16 residues. This CDR3 is CASSQNTSGPPYEQYF. CDR3 bases read: TGCGCCAGCAGCCAGAATACTAGCGGGCCTCCCTACGAG.

This clone came up many times. The CDR3 extends 3 residues past the end of the read, so its final part is completed from the germline J gene. V gene TRBV30 combines with J gene TRBJ1-3; perhaps TRBD1 as D (5 bases). Germline-derived CDR1 and CDR2 are GTSNPN and SVGIG (reference sequence). The CDR3 covers 10 residues. V lost 5 bases and J 9 bases, leaving 8 bases between the germline ends. CDR3 sequence: CAWVQGTIYF. The sequenced part of the CDR3 DNA is TGTGCCTGGGTTCAGGGCACC. The entire variable domain, with the rest obtained from reference TRBV30 and TRBJ1-3, is as follows: SQTIHQWPATLVQPVGSPLSLECTVEGTSNPNLYWYRQAAGRGLQLLFYSVGIGQISSEVPQNLSASRPQDRQFILSSKKLLLSDSGFYLCAWVQGTIYFGEGSWLTVV.

This clone was seen many times. The read ends 3 residues early relative to the CDR3; the germline J gene fills the gap. The chain joins TRBV20-1 to TRBJ2-3; the match to TRBD2 covers 13 bases. The CDR3 totals 15 residues. Germline CDR1 reads DFQATT; CDR2 reads SNEGSKA (reference sequence). Losses at the gene ends were 6 bases for V and 2 bases for J; bases not matched to a gene: 5. This CDR3 reads CSASGTSGDTDTQYF. The covered CDR3 bases are TGCAGTGCCTCCGGGACTAGCGGGGACACAGATACG.